The T cell receptor (beta chain) under discussion was sequenced for a study of blood T cell repertoires in COVID-19. Using immunoSEQ multiplex PCR, the repertoire was profiled, and TCRdb retains in-frame clones only, with some absent. Among some 80,000 clones listed, approximately 80% were seen once. CDR1 and CDR2 (germline): SGHTA, FQGNSA. V was clipped by 6 bases and J by 8 bases, with 10 bases between them. The CDR3 totals 11 residues. This rearrangement joins TRBV7-2 to TRBJ1-1; the D is unclear. The receptor was derived from a human donor in a cohort sampled during active COVID-19. Sequenced sample: peripheral blood. The DNA of the CDR3 is TGTGCCAGCAGACCTGCCCAGGAAGCTTTCTTT. This gives the protein CASRPAQEAFF. The complete variable domain, with remaining parts taken from reference TRBV7-2 and TRBJ1-1, reads GAGVSQSPSNKVTEKGKDVELRCDPISGHTALYWYRQSLGQGLEFLIYFQGNSAPDKSGLPSDRFSAERTGGSVSTLTIQRTQQEDSAVYLCASRPAQEAFFGQGTRLTVV.